Shown below are 27 T cell receptor beta chains from a single sample sequenced in a study of molecular identifiers for immune sequencing clone quantification (dated by TCRdb to the late 2010s). Receptor libraries were prepared by PCR. The data were produced on an Illumina HiSeq 4000. TCRdb reprocessed the public reads (quality trimming at Q25 with fastp, clone calling with MiXCR) and kept in-frame beta chains. CDR3 protein sequences are deduplicated, and each keeps its most common genes and DNA. The sample yields fewer than 100,000 distinct CDR3 sequences; around a fifth were counted once. 1.1% of the sample is in the top ten clones. The sample comprised naive CD8+ T cells from blood, with Jurkat cell RNA spiked in. According to the study, the label for this sample's cell subset or site signals: FACS-sorted CD8+CD4-CCR7+CD45RA+ naive T cells. All receptors come from a human donor in good health. Some libraries in this study had Jurkat cell RNA spiked in.

Of note for this clonotype: Since a much larger clone is just one base distant, this may be a read error. The CDR3 loop is CASSLWSSTGTQYF. The CDR3 nucleotides read TGTGCCAGCAGCTTATGGTCTAGCACAGGTACGCAGTATTTT. The rearrangement joins TRBV7-9 to TRBJ2-3, with D perhaps given as TRBD1 or TRBD2 (5 bases each). There are 14 residues in the CDR3. Germline V lookup: CDR1 SEHNR, CDR2 FQNEAQ (reference sequence).

V usage is TRBV19 and J usage is TRBJ1-5, with D possibly matching TRBD1 (6 bases). CDR1 is LNHDA, CDR2 SQIVND, per germline (reference sequence). Deletions cut 3 bases from V and 1 base from J, with 10 bases between. The CDR3 sequence is 15 residues long. The CDR3 protein is CASSISGASNQPQHF. The CDR3 DNA sequence: TGTGCCAGTAGTATTTCGGGGGCAAGCAATCAGCCCCAGCATTTT.

This clonotype showed up many times. V gene TRBV5-1 combines with J gene TRBJ2-7; possible D gene TRBD1, 6 bases. Deletions cut 0 bases from V and 0 bases from J, with 10 bases between. This CDR3 region has 15 residues. Per germline, CDR1 SGHRS and CDR2 YFSETQ. The CDR3, as DNA: TGCGCCAGCAGCTTGGAAGGACAGAGCTCCTACGAGCAGTACTTC. Translated, it gives CASSLEGQSSYEQYF.

With regard to this clonotype: One end of the junction is discordant with germline, which a read error may explain. The rearrangement uses TRBV27 and TRBJ2-1, with D perhaps matching TRBD1 (6 bases). The CDR3 runs to 13 residues. Germline assignment: CDR1 MNHEY and CDR2 SMNVEV (reference sequence). CDR3 region: CTSRGSQTNEQFF. In DNA, the CDR3 is TGCACCAGCAGGGGCAGCCAAACGAATGAGCAGTTCTTC.

In the case of this clonotype: This clone may be a read error of a much larger clone one base away. J is TRBJ1-2 and V is TRBV4-1; D possibly corresponds to TRBD1 (6 bases). The CDR3 sequence is 15 residues long. Per the germline V gene, CDR1 is MGHRA and CDR2 is YSYEKL. The CDR3 reads CASSQRQENAYGYIF. The CDR3, as DNA: TGCGCCAGCAGCCAGAGACAGGAAAACGCCTATGGCTACATCTTC.

In its sample, this clonotype was seen a few times. The genes are TRBV12-3 or TRBV12-4 and TRBJ2-3; weak D call: TRBD1 (5 bases). Matching the DNA end better, TRBJ1-5 makes the J call doubtful. The CDR3 contains 14 residues. The CDR3 reads CASSLAGVSDTQHF. The CDR3 DNA is TGTGCCAGCAGTTTAGCGGGGGTTTCGGATACGCAGCATTTT.

This clonotype was picked up many times. This chain links TRBV7-9 with TRBJ2-3; D may be TRBD2 (5 bases). The germline V gene encodes CDR1 SEHNR and CDR2 FQNEAQ (reference sequence). Trimming left V 2 bases short and J 0 bases short, with 15 bases between. The CDR3 contains 17 residues. As DNA, the CDR3 is TGTGCCAGCAGCTTAAGTGCTGGGAGCCGAAGCACAGATACGCAGTATTTT. Its protein product is CASSLSAGSRSTDTQYF.

The chain has TRBV12-3 or TRBV12-4 and TRBJ1-5; a possible D gene is TRBD1 (5 bases). The CDR3 sequence is 14 residues long. Deletions cut 5 bases from V and 14 bases from J, with 22 bases between. The DNA for the CDR3 is TGTGCCAGCAGTCCGGGGGATCTGATAGGGGTTAAGCATTTT. It is translated as CASSPGDLIGVKHF.

This clonotype was detected many times. The V call is TRBV2, the J call TRBJ1-5; D is unclear. Trimming removed 3 bases from V and 7 bases from J, with 7 bases in between. Germline CDR1 SNHLY, CDR2 FYNNEI. This CDR3 is 12 amino acids long. CDR3: CASSDGVQPQHF. CDR3 in DNA: TGTGCCAGCAGTGACGGAGTCCAGCCCCAGCATTTT. The full variable domain, in which reference TRBV2 and TRBJ1-5 provide the parts outside the CDR3, is EPEVTQTPSHQVTQMGQEVILRCVPISNHLYFYWYRQILGQKVEFLVSFYNNEISEKSEIFDDQFSVERPDGSNFTLKIRSTKLEDSAMYFCASSDGVQPQHFGDGTRLSIL.

This clonotype appeared many times. The V and J genes are TRBV5-1 and TRBJ2-3; no reliable D call. The length of the CDR3 is 13 residues. CDR1 and CDR2 from the germline V gene are SGHRS and YFSETQ. V was shortened by 5 bases and J by 4 bases, with 11 bases between the two germline ends. The DNA of the CDR3 is TGCGCCAGCAGGCGTGAAGTCGCAGATACGCAGTATTTT. The encoded protein is CASRREVADTQYF.

This clonotype was detected only a few times. The rearrangement joins TRBV29-1 to TRBJ2-1; tentatively, D is TRBD1 (5 bases). Trimming took 2 bases from V and 7 from J, leaving 21 bases between them. The CDR3 consists of 16 residues. Germline V lookup: CDR1 SQVTM, CDR2 ANQGSEA. For the CDR3, the DNA is TGCAGCGTTGAACAAGGTATGGGGCTAGTGAGAAATGAGCAGTTCTTC. Its protein product is CSVEQGMGLVRNEQFF.

This clonotype appeared many times. This chain joins TRBV12-3 or TRBV12-4 and TRBJ2-1; 15 nucleotides match TRBD2. This CDR3 contains 15 residues. V shed 4 bases, J shed 7 bases, and the junction held 2 bases outside the gene matches. CDR3 sequence reads: CASSWGLAGGNEQFF. DNA of the CDR3: TGTGCCAGCAGTTGGGGACTAGCGGGAGGAAATGAGCAGTTCTTC.

This chain uses TRBV19 with TRBJ2-7; D is possibly TRBD1 or TRBD2 (5 bases each). The CDR3 is made up of 14 amino acids. Trimming pared 4 bases from V and 0 bases from J, leaving 10 bases between. Germline lookup yields CDR1 LNHDA and CDR2 SQIVND (reference sequence). The CDR3 sequence is CASSTGTASYEQYF. CDR3 bases: TGTGCCAGTAGTACCGGGACGGCCTCCTACGAGCAGTACTTC.

The rearrangement links TRBV5-6 to TRBJ2-7; 8 bases fit TRBD1. The CDR3 runs 16 residues. The germline gives CDR1 SGHDT, CDR2 YYEEEE. The V and J ends lost 5 bases and 5 bases, in that order; junction bases with no gene match: 15. Here the CDR3 reads CASSPGGGTGFHEQYF. The CDR3 bases are TGTGCCAGCAGTCCCGGGGGTGGGACAGGATTCCACGAGCAGTACTTC.

This clonotype was counted a few times. V and J are TRBV6-5 and TRBJ2-7, with 7 bases that match TRBD1. Trimming took 0 bases from V and 6 from J; bases not matched to a gene: 2. Germline V lookup: CDR1 MNHEY, CDR2 SVGAGI. This CDR3 contains 13 residues. CDR3 DNA: TGTGCCAGCAGTTACTCTAGGGGGCTCGAGCAGTACTTC. It translates to CASSYSRGLEQYF.

The chain employs TRBV7-9 and TRBJ2-3; TRBD2 aligns across 10 bases. The CDR3 loop spans 17 amino acids. J was trimmed by 2 bases and V by 5 bases; bases with no gene match: 10. Germline CDR1 is SEHNR and CDR2 is FQNEAQ (reference sequence). CDR3 nucleotides: TGTGCCAGCAGCGAGACTAGCGGGCGTCCTCTCACAGATACGCAGTATTTT. It codes for CASSETSGRPLTDTQYF.

This clonotype was seen a few times. The rearrangement links TRBV5-1 to TRBJ2-1; tentative D call: TRBD2 (5 bases). The CDR3 length is 16 residues. The germline CDR1 and CDR2 sequences are SGHRS and YFSETQ. With 4 bases removed from V and 3 bases from J, the gap between germline ends came to 17 bases. CDR3 amino acids: CASSIALAGRYNEQFF. The CDR3 nucleotides read TGCGCCAGCAGCATAGCTCTTGCGGGCCGCTACAATGAGCAGTTCTTC.

This clonotype has a count of ten or more. The V call is TRBV20-1, the J call TRBJ2-5; possible D gene TRBD2, 5 bases. The germline V gene has CDR1 DFQATT and CDR2 SNEGSKA (reference sequence). Trimming stripped 0 bases from V and 5 bases from J, with 19 bases between. The CDR3 is 16 residues long. CDR3 in DNA: TGCAGTGCTAGAGATCGAGGGAGAGCTAGCCCGGAGACCCAGTACTTC. Residues: CSARDRGRASPETQYF.

The table lists this clonotype with many counts. This chain links TRBV11-2 with TRBJ2-5; D remains unclear. The V end was cut by 1 base, the J end by 2 bases, with 5 bases between. In germline, CDR1 is SGHAT, CDR2 FQNNGV. The length of the CDR3 is 13 residues. The DNA of the CDR3 is TGTGCCAGCAGCTTAGTACAGCAAGAGACCCAGTACTTC. Translating it yields CASSLVQQETQYF.

This clonotype was seen repeatedly, ten times or more. The chain carries TRBV7-9 and TRBJ1-1, with TRBD1 matching over 9 bases. The CDR3 consists of 14 residues. CDR1 and CDR2 (germline): SEHNR, FQNEAQ (reference sequence). V gave up 3 bases and J gave up 7 bases; unmatched junction bases: 6. The CDR3 nucleotides are TGTGCCAGCAGCTTGGGACAGGGATACGTTGAAGCTTTCTTT. Amino acids: CASSLGQGYVEAFF.

This clonotype came up a few times. The chain has TRBV11-2 and TRBJ2-5; 12 positions agree with TRBD2. With V trimmed by 5 bases and J by 4 bases, 11 bases remained unmatched. This CDR3 region has 17 residues. The germline gives CDR1 SGHAT, CDR2 FQNNGV. This chain's CDR3 is CASSQSHPGLAGETQYF. The CDR3 coding sequence is TGTGCCAGCAGCCAATCCCACCCGGGACTAGCGGGAGAGACCCAGTACTTC.

In this sample, this clonotype turned up many times. The CDR3 loop reads CASSVGGASTDTQYF. The CDR3 coding sequence is TGTGCCAGCAGCGTAGGCGGGGCGAGCACAGATACGCAGTATTTT. This sequence joins TRBV9 and TRBJ2-3, with TRBD2 as a possible D gene (6 bases). From germline, CDR1 is SGDLS and CDR2 YYNGEE. Trimming shortened V by 0 bases and J by 0 bases, and 8 bases separated the two germline ends. CDR3 length equals 15 residues.

This clonotype was recorded only once. The CDR3 DNA sequence: TGTGCCATCAGTGAGTCGTCGGAGCAGTTCTTC. It translates to CAISESSEQFF. V and J are TRBV10-3 and TRBJ2-1; D not resolved. Germline CDR1 is ENHRY and CDR2 is SYGVKD. Trimming removed 0 bases from V and 10 bases from J, with 4 bases in between. The CDR3 totals 11 residues.

Comments on this clonotype: A much larger clone is a single base away; this may be a read error. The chain joins TRBV4-3 to TRBJ2-3, with TRBD2 as a possible D gene (5 bases). Germline V gene lookup returns CDR1 LGHNA and CDR2 YSLEER. The CDR3 is made up of 17 amino acids. The CDR3 region has the DNA TGCGCCAGCAGCCAAGATAGGAGCGGAGTAAGCACAGATACGCAGTGTTTT. This translates into CASSQDRSGVSTDTQCF.

This clonotype was counted only a few times. This chain links TRBV6-2 or TRBV6-3 with TRBJ2-1, with D tentatively TRBD1 (5 bases). The germline gives CDR1 MNHEY, CDR2 SVGEGT. There are 14 residues in the CDR3. Trimming removed 6 bases from V and 2 bases from J, with 11 bases in between. The CDR3 loop is CASSPLDTYNEQFF. The CDR3 nucleotides are TGTGCCAGCAGCCCCTTGGACACCTACAATGAGCAGTTCTTC.

There are a few counts of this clonotype. This may stem from a read error, because a much larger clone lies one nucleotide away. This chain uses TRBV12-3 or TRBV12-4 with TRBJ2-7; no clear D gene. The V end was cut by 10 bases, the J end by 5 bases, with 27 bases between. The CDR3 is made up of 16 amino acids. CDR3 nucleotides: TGTGCCATCAGCCCTGCAGTAAGGTCCTCTTTCGACGAGCAGTACTTC. It encodes CAISPAVRSSFDEQYF.

This clonotype was observed at least ten times. This sequence joins TRBV2 and TRBJ2-5; possible D gene TRBD2, 5 bases. Trimming stripped 9 bases from V and 7 bases from J, with 21 bases between. CDR1 and CDR2 from the germline V gene are SNHLY and FYNNEI. The length of the CDR3 is 14 residues. The CDR3: CARSGWPEARTQYF. The CDR3 DNA is TGTGCCAGATCGGGGTGGCCGGAGGCCAGGACCCAGTACTTC.